These 28 T cell receptor beta chains share one sample of origin, sequenced in a study of control samples from healthy donors and cancer patients. Profiling relied on immunoSEQ multiplex PCR, and the TCRdb table lists in-frame clones only, not all of them. Here the sample spans 40,000 to 50,000 clones, 94% being singletons. Sequenced sample: blood. Receptors originate from a man in his sixties in good health.

This clone was counted a single time. The rearrangement links TRBV13 to TRBJ2-7, with D maybe TRBD2 (5 bases). The CDR3 contains 13 residues. Trimming removed 0 bases at V and 7 bases at J, with 10 bases between. CDR1 PRHDT and CDR2 FYEKMQ come from the germline V gene (reference sequence). The CDR3 bases are TGTGCCAGCAGCTTAGGGGGAGTGAGGGAGCAGTACTTC. It translates to CASSLGGVREQYF.

This chain joins TRBV6-6 and TRBJ1-1; perhaps TRBD1 as D (5 bases). Trimming left V 6 bases short and J 3 bases short, with 17 bases between. Germline CDR1 reads MNHNY; CDR2 reads SVGAGI (reference sequence). This CDR3 has 15 residues. CDR3 DNA: TGTGCCAGCAGCCGGGACTCCTCGGGGGACACTGAAGCTTTCTTT. This codes for CASSRDSSGDTEAFF.

The gene calls are TRBV13 and TRBJ2-7, with 12 positions matching TRBD2. CDR1 is PRHDT, CDR2 FYEKMQ, per germline (reference sequence). This CDR3 has 16 amino acids. V shed 5 bases, J shed 4 bases, and the junction held 9 bases outside the gene matches. Written as DNA, the CDR3 is TGTGCCAGCAGCCGACCAGGACTAGCGGGGTGGTACGAGCAGTACTTC. This gives the protein CASSRPGLAGWYEQYF.

This clone has just one count. The V and J genes are TRBV18 and TRBJ1-1, with 10 bases that match TRBD1. V shed 2 bases, J shed 7 bases, and the junction held 7 bases outside the gene matches. The CDR3 runs 15 residues. Germline V gene lookup returns CDR1 KGHSH and CDR2 LQKENI. DNA of the CDR3: TGTGCCAGCTCACCAGCCCCGGACAGGGGGGATGAAGCTTTCTTT. As protein: CASSPAPDRGDEAFF. The whole variable domain, remainder taken from reference TRBV18 and TRBJ1-1, is NAGVMQNPRHLVRRRGQEARLRCSPMKGHSHVYWYRQLPEEGLKFMVYLQKENIIDESGMPKERFSAEFPKEGPSILRIQQVVRGDSAAYFCASSPAPDRGDEAFFGQGTRLTVV.

This chain joins TRBV27 and TRBJ2-2, with D uncertain. V was clipped by 3 bases and J by 3 bases, with 17 bases between them. The CDR3 is 17 residues long. Looked up from germline, CDR1 is MNHEY and CDR2 is SMNVEV (reference sequence). The CDR3 nucleotides read TGTGCCAGCAGTTTTTCGATTCAGGAGCCTTACACCGGGGAGCTGTTTTTT. It yields the protein CASSFSIQEPYTGELFF.

The chain uses TRBV28 and TRBJ2-3; TRBD1 aligns across 8 bases. This CDR3 is built from 14 residues. V lost 8 bases to trimming and J lost 5 bases; unmatched junction nucleotides: 9. The V gene's germline CDR1 is MDHEN and CDR2 SYDVKM. The CDR3 region is CASGSGGAKDTQYF. For the CDR3, the DNA is TGTGCCAGCGGCTCAGGGGGCGCGAAAGATACGCAGTATTTT.

The chain combines TRBV3-1 (or the pseudogene TRBV3-2) with TRBJ2-5; the D call may be TRBD1 or TRBD2 (6 bases each). Trimming stripped 1 base from V and 5 bases from J, with 11 bases between. CDR3 length equals 14 residues. The V gene's germline CDR1 is LGHDT and CDR2 YNNKEL (reference sequence). The CDR3 DNA reads as TGTGCCAGCAGCCAAGCCCAGGGGACTGAGACCCAGTACTTC. Encoded protein: CASSQAQGTETQYF.

J is TRBJ2-1 and V is TRBV6-5, with 11 bases that match TRBD2. Germline CDR1 is MNHEY and CDR2 is SVGAGI. V was pared by 7 bases and J by 8 bases, with 4 bases of the junction left unmatched. The CDR3 runs 13 residues. The DNA of the CDR3 is TGTGCCAGCAAGGATAGCGGGAGGGATGAGCAGTTCTTC. Its protein is CASKDSGRDEQFF.

This chain uses TRBV29-1 with TRBJ2-5; 9 bases line up with TRBD1. The CDR3 runs 15 residues. Trimming took 4 bases from V and 2 from J; bases not matched to a gene: 8. Germline loops: CDR1 SQVTM, CDR2 ANQGSEA. Here the CDR3 DNA reads TGCAGCGTTGTCCGGGACAGGGCGGCTCAAGAGACCCAGTACTTC. Protein product: CSVVRDRAAQETQYF.

The chain combines TRBV7-8 with TRBJ1-5, with D possibly matching TRBD1 (6 bases). In germline, CDR1 is SGHVS, CDR2 FQNEAQ. The CDR3 totals 15 residues. V lost 5 bases and J lost 4, with 15 bases in between. The CDR3 region is CASSKQGGKNQPQHF. The CDR3 DNA is TGTGCCAGCAGCAAACAGGGTGGAAAAAATCAGCCCCAGCATTTT. Variable domain in full (rest from reference TRBV7-8 and TRBJ1-5): GAGVSQSPRYKVAKRGQDVALRCDPISGHVSLFWYQQALGQGPEFLTYFQNEAQLDKSGLPSDRFFAERPEGSVSTLKIQRTQQEDSAVYLCASSKQGGKNQPQHFGDGTRLSIL.

The chain couples TRBV6-5 to TRBJ1-4; 8 nucleotides match TRBD1. This CDR3 has 15 amino acids. Trimming cost V 5 bases and J 7 bases; bases outside gene matches: 9. Germline V CDR1 and CDR2: MNHEY, SVGAGI. CDR3 region: CASSPQQGVGEKLFF. CDR3 DNA: TGTGCCAGCAGTCCCCAACAGGGGGTTGGTGAAAAACTGTTTTTT.

This clone was picked up one time. The rearrangement joins TRBV27 to TRBJ1-5, with a weak D call TRBD1 (5 bases). Deletions cut 0 bases from V and 6 bases from J, with 12 bases between. The CDR3 has 15 residues. Per germline, CDR1 MNHEY and CDR2 SMNVEV (reference sequence). The CDR3 region is CASSLSSGIGQPQHF. The CDR3 region has the DNA TGTGCCAGCAGTTTATCATCAGGGATCGGTCAGCCCCAGCATTTT.

The chain employs TRBV6-5 and TRBJ2-1, with D uncertain. The V end was cut by 6 bases, the J end by 0 bases, with 12 bases between. This CDR3 is 15 amino acids long. Germline values: CDR1 MNHEY, CDR2 SVGAGI. The CDR3 spells CASSRERLSYNEQFF. The CDR3 bases are TGTGCCAGCAGCCGCGAACGCCTCTCCTACAATGAGCAGTTCTTC.

Worth noting for this clone: This specimen includes other DNA sequences encoding the same CDR3. The CDR3, as DNA: TGTGCCAGCAGCTTAGGGCTAGCGGGTCCCGGGGAGCTGTTTTTT. Its translation: CASSLGLAGPGELFF. The chain is built from TRBV11-3 and TRBJ2-2; TRBD2 matches 8 bases. Germline loops: CDR1 SGHNT, CDR2 YENEEA. Trimming took 1 base from V and 6 from J; bases not matched to a gene: 4. The CDR3 length is 15 residues.

The chain combines TRBV18 with TRBJ1-4, with D unresolved. V gave up 3 bases and J gave up 8 bases, with 16 bases separating them. Germline loops: CDR1 KGHSH, CDR2 LQKENI. The CDR3 extends over 15 amino acids. The CDR3 DNA reads as TGTGCCAGCTCACCGGGCACAGTTCGGTGGGAAAAACTGTTTTTT. This sequence encodes CASSPGTVRWEKLFF.

The chain couples TRBV30 to TRBJ1-2; D perhaps matches TRBD1 (5 bases). Germline CDR1 GTSNPN, CDR2 SVGIG (reference sequence). The CDR3 sequence is 14 residues long. Trimming pared 2 bases from V and 5 bases from J, leaving 15 bases between. The CDR3 spells CAWSPRGDLYGYTF. The CDR3 bases are TGTGCCTGGAGTCCCCGGGGGGATTTATATGGCTACACCTTC.

This rearrangement joins TRBV6-1 to TRBJ2-2, with D perhaps matching TRBD1 or TRBD2 (7 bases each). With 10 bases removed from V and 0 bases from J, the gap between germline ends came to 12 bases. Germline V lookup: CDR1 MNHNS, CDR2 SASEGT. The CDR3 totals 14 residues. The CDR3 bases are TGTGCCACGGGGGGACAGCCGAACACCGGGGAGCTGTTTTTT. Its translation is CATGGQPNTGELFF.

This chain links TRBV16 with TRBJ2-3; tentatively, D is TRBD1 (7 bases). Germline V gene data show CDR1 as KGHSY and CDR2 as FQNENV. Trimming took off 2 bases at V and 5 bases at J, with 8 bases between the two ends. The CDR3 covers 13 residues. The CDR3 DNA follows: TGTGCCAGCAGCCAACAGGGGGGAGATACGCAGTATTTT. It is translated as CASSQQGGDTQYF.

This clone has only one observation. V and J are TRBV11-3 and TRBJ1-2; TRBD1 agrees at 7 bases. Germline V gene lookup returns CDR1 SGHNT and CDR2 YENEEA. The CDR3 loop spans 13 amino acids. V shed 5 bases, J shed 5 bases, and the junction held 5 bases outside the gene matches. The CDR3 coding sequence is TGTGCCAGCAGCCACAGGGGAGAGTATGGCTACACCTTC. This encodes CASSHRGEYGYTF.

This clone is a singleton in its sample. A read error may account for a junction end that differs from germline. The CDR3 DNA follows: TGTGCCAGCTCCCCACTGGGACAGGGTTCCTACGAGCAGTACTTC. Protein sequence: CASSPLGQGSYEQYF. The chain couples TRBV18 to TRBJ2-7; 9 bases agree with TRBD1. Germline CDR1 and CDR2: KGHSH and LQKENI. The CDR3 consists of 15 residues.

CDR3 amino acids: CANINRVQHNNQPQHF. The DNA of the CDR3 is TGTGCCAACATAAACAGGGTGCAGCATAATAATCAGCCCCAGCATTTT. V usage is TRBV27 and J usage is TRBJ1-5; TRBD1 is a possible D gene (6 bases). The CDR3 runs to 16 residues. From germline, CDR1 is MNHEY and CDR2 SMNVEV (reference sequence). The germline V and J ends were trimmed by 10 bases and 4 bases, with 23 bases remaining between them.

The V call is TRBV19, the J call TRBJ2-6; 8 bases agree with TRBD2. The CDR3 is 17 amino acids. Trimming cost V 0 bases and J 2 bases; bases outside gene matches: 3. The germline V gene encodes CDR1 LNHDA and CDR2 SQIVND (reference sequence). In DNA, the CDR3 is TGTGCCAGTAGTATAGACCTCGGGGGGGCTGGGGCCAACGTCCTGACTTTC. This sequence encodes CASSIDLGGAGANVLTF.

V is TRBV11-2 and J is TRBJ2-5, with D hard to call. Germline values: CDR1 SGHAT, CDR2 FQNNGV. The CDR3 covers 13 residues. V lost 2 bases and J 1 base, leaving 5 bases between the germline ends. The CDR3 bases are TGTGCCAGCAGCTTACAGCCCCAAGAGACCCAGTACTTC. Its translation: CASSLQPQETQYF.

The V and J genes are TRBV28 and TRBJ1-1; weak D call: TRBD1 (6 bases). V was trimmed by 5 bases and J by 3 bases, leaving 13 bases between them. Germline V gene data show CDR1 as MDHEN and CDR2 as SYDVKM. The CDR3 has 14 amino acids. CDR3 sequence reads: CASSLGGADTEAFF. The CDR3 region has the DNA TGTGCCAGCAGTCTAGGGGGGGCAGACACTGAAGCTTTCTTT.

V is TRBV27 and J is TRBJ2-1, with no clear D. The CDR3 is 15 amino acids. V lost 5 bases to trimming and J lost 0 bases, with 11 bases between them. Germline V lookup: CDR1 MNHEY, CDR2 SMNVEV (reference sequence). In nucleotides, the CDR3 is TGTGCCAGCAGTGCGTTACGTAGCTCCTACAATGAGCAGTTCTTC. Protein product: CASSALRSSYNEQFF.

The CDR3 sequence: CATRGGSTYQETQYF. CDR3 bases: TGTGCCACCAGAGGCGGAAGTACGTACCAAGAGACCCAGTACTTC. This sequence joins TRBV24-1 and TRBJ2-5; no clear D gene. The CDR3 consists of 15 residues. The germline CDR1 and CDR2 sequences are KGHDR and SFDVKD. V lost 7 bases and J lost 0, with 14 bases in between.

V and J are TRBV18 and TRBJ1-3, with no clear D. CDR1 is KGHSH, CDR2 LQKENI, per germline. The V and J ends lost 5 bases and 4 bases respectively, with 6 bases between them. CDR3 length: 12 residues. The CDR3 region has the DNA TGTGCCAGCTCAGGAGACGGAAACACCATATATTTT. Encoded protein: CASSGDGNTIYF.

V gene TRBV30 combines with J gene TRBJ2-5; 7 positions match TRBD2. The CDR3 has 15 residues. V shed 0 bases and J 7 bases; nucleotides not matched to a gene: 11. Per the germline V gene, CDR1 is GTSNPN and CDR2 is SVGIG (reference sequence). CDR3 nucleotide sequence: TGTGCCTGGAGTGTGGGAGGGGCCTACGCCGGGACCCAGTACTTC. Residues: CAWSVGGAYAGTQYF.